In its sample, the clone carrying this TCR beta chain was seen a few times. Its antigen remains unidentified. This entry belongs to a study of response to subunit inactivated influenza vaccine. Notes on the study in general: The study's authors posited that every seasonal influenza vaccination enlists few new T cells.

V gave up 2 bases and J gave up 3 bases, with 14 bases separating them. The length of the CDR3 is 16 residues. Germline CDR1 and CDR2: MNHEY and SVGEGT. MiXCR, applied by TCRdb to the RT-PCR reads, yields one record per CDR3 protein. Among around 520,000 distinct CDR3 sequences listed, about 25% were seen once. The sequence came from a middle-aged man who received an inactivated influenza vaccine. The input for sequencing was CD4+ T cells sorted from PBMCs, taken 5 to 6 days after vaccination. This chain joins TRBV6-2 or TRBV6-3 and TRBJ2-1, with D perhaps TRBD1 (6 bases). The CDR3 nucleotides read TGTGCCAGCAGTTACGGGGGCACACCCCTCTACAATGAGCAGTTCTTC. This gives the protein CASSYGGTPLYNEQFF.